A selection of T cell receptor beta chains follows, all from one sample in a study of cytomegalovirus exposure and HLA in healthy donors. Here immunoSEQ multiplex PCR was the method, and the copy in TCRdb shows in-frame clones only, minus some. The repertoire holds some 80,000 clones, with about 78% as singletons. The source material was PBMCs. The receptors stem from a man aged 18 to 29 in good health and CMV-seropositive. Both conserved end residues are part of each CDR3.

CDR3 protein: CASSQDLQGSLRNQPQHF
J gene: TRBJ1-5
V gene: TRBV4-1

CDR3 protein: CASSSYREPYEQYF
J gene: TRBJ2-7
V gene: TRBV7-8

CDR3 protein: CASSDGLGQGPSYGYTF
J gene: TRBJ1-2
V gene: TRBV6-1

CDR3 protein: CSGDLAGRRVEQFF
J gene: TRBJ2-1
V gene: TRBV29-1

CDR3 protein: CASSRIAGSNQPQHF
J gene: TRBJ1-5
V gene: TRBV6-1

CDR3 protein: CASSSGTGYEQYF
J gene: TRBJ2-7
V gene: TRBV28

CDR3 protein: CASSVQGIDTQYF
J gene: TRBJ2-3
V gene: TRBV5-1

CDR3 protein: CASSPGMAVNSYNEQFF
J gene: TRBJ2-1
V gene: TRBV4-1

CDR3 protein: CASSPGFTDTQYF
J gene: TRBJ2-3
V gene: TRBV11-3

CDR3 protein: CASSFSQGQEQYF
J gene: TRBJ2-7
V gene: TRBV28

CDR3 protein: CASSYSPYEQYF
J gene: TRBJ2-7
V gene: TRBV11-2

CDR3 protein: CASSDRGGGFSYEQYF
J gene: TRBJ2-7
V gene: TRBV6-1

CDR3 protein: CASKLTNTEAFF
J gene: TRBJ1-1
V gene: TRBV28

CDR3 protein: CASSLLRYGEAFF
J gene: TRBJ1-1
V gene: TRBV2

CDR3 protein: CASSSGLGEKLFF
J gene: TRBJ1-4
V gene: TRBV5-4

CDR3 protein: CAISEDRGRTYNEQFF
J gene: TRBJ2-1
V gene: TRBV10-3

CDR3 protein: CASSPDRGGTDTQYF
J gene: TRBJ2-3
V gene: TRBV18

CDR3 protein: CSVEAGMRGLAGMNEQFF
J gene: TRBJ2-1
V gene: TRBV29-1

CDR3 protein: CASSRGWSPGGEQYF
J gene: TRBJ2-7
V gene: TRBV18

CDR3 protein: CASSPPQSSYEQYF
J gene: TRBJ2-7
V gene: TRBV28

CDR3 protein: CASSPLVSYEQYF
J gene: TRBJ2-7
V gene: TRBV4-1

CDR3 protein: CASSDGQGNEKLFF
J gene: TRBJ1-4
V gene: TRBV7-6

CDR3 protein: CASSRQRETQYF
J gene: TRBJ2-5
V gene: TRBV5-6

CDR3 protein: CASSRTGLSSEKLFF
J gene: TRBJ1-4
V gene: TRBV7-8

CDR3 protein: CASSGLRETQYF
J gene: TRBJ2-5
V gene: TRBV19

CDR3 protein: CASSFWPGGPQHF
J gene: TRBJ1-5
V gene: TRBV28

CDR3 protein: CASSQKAGDSYEQYF
J gene: TRBJ2-7
V gene: TRBV4-2

CDR3 protein: CASSNHSLNTEAFF
J gene: TRBJ1-1
V gene: TRBV10-1

CDR3 protein: CASSFGRTGELFF
J gene: TRBJ2-2
V gene: TRBV7-7

CDR3 protein: CASSAGTSGPYEQYF
J gene: TRBJ2-7
V gene: TRBV18

CDR3 protein: CASCGTARWYDGYTF
J gene: TRBJ1-2
V gene: TRBV6-5

CDR3 protein: CATSRDGPPQDF
J gene: TRBJ2-7
V gene: TRBV15

CDR3 protein: CASSFTVEYTEAFF
J gene: TRBJ1-1
V gene: TRBV7-9

CDR3 protein: CASSLGQGGETQYF
J gene: TRBJ2-5
V gene: TRBV6-1

CDR3 protein: CASSFHISPTGETQYF
J gene: TRBJ2-5
V gene: TRBV5-8

CDR3 protein: CASSQSGGDEQFF
J gene: TRBJ2-1
V gene: TRBV16

CDR3 protein: CASHSGTSDYEQYF
J gene: TRBJ2-7
V gene: TRBV6-5